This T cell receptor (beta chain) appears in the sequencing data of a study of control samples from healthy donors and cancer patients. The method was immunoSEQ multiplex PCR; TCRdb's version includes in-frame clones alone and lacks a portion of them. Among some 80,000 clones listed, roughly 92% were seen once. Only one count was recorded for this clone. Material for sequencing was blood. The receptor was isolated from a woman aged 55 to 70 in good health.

The DNA for the CDR3 is TGTGCCAGCAGGGCCGGACGCACTATCGCACCCCTCCACTTT. It translates to CASRAGRTIAPLHF. V is TRBV6-5 and J is TRBJ1-6; D remains unclear. CDR1 is MNHEY and CDR2 is SVGAGI in the germline V gene. The CDR3 has 14 amino acids. V shed 6 bases and J shed 11 bases, with 17 bases lying between them.